These 18 T cell receptor beta chains came from one sample sequenced in a study of T cells in Graves' hyperthyroidism and ophthalmopathy. Amplified TCR beta CDR3 regions came from RNA transcripts. Primed by the HTBI set, a first-round RT-PCR was run on the TCR CDR3. TCRdb reanalysed the multiplex PCR reads using MiXCR and keeps one entry per CDR3 protein. The repertoire holds more than 300,000 distinct CDR3 sequences, with approximately 14% as singletons. Sample: blood. The receptors shown here come from a woman in her sixties or seventies with Graves' hyperthyroidism.

This clonotype was picked up many times. The V gene is TRBV6-1, the J gene TRBJ2-5; D remains unclear. CDR3 size: 13 residues. Germline V gene lookup returns CDR1 MNHNS and CDR2 SASEGT. V lost 10 bases, J lost 1 base, and 13 bases lay in between. CDR3 nucleotide sequence: TGTGCCACCAAACCCCCAGCCCAAGAGACCCAGTACTTC. Protein: CATKPPAQETQYF.

The V call is TRBV20-1, the J call TRBJ2-5; 7 positions agree with TRBD2. Germline V lookup: CDR1 DFQATT, CDR2 SNEGSKA (reference sequence). The V gene end was trimmed by 1 base and the J gene end by 0 bases; junction bases not matched to a gene: 11. The CDR3 sequence is 17 residues long. CDR3: CSARASGAGNYQETQYF. Written as DNA, the CDR3 is TGCAGTGCTAGAGCCAGCGGGGCGGGAAACTACCAAGAGACCCAGTACTTC.

The sample holds many counts of this clonotype. This rearrangement joins TRBV2 to TRBJ1-1; 7 bases are shared with TRBD1. Germline V gene data show CDR1 as SNHLY and CDR2 as FYNNEI. Losses at the gene ends were 3 bases for V and 4 bases for J; bases not matched to a gene: 5. CDR3 length equals 14 residues. The CDR3 DNA reads as TGTGCCAGCAGTGACCCAGGGGGACTCACTGAAGCTTTCTTT. Amino acids: CASSDPGGLTEAFF.

This clonotype was found many times. The chain recombines TRBV18 with TRBJ2-3; D remains ambiguous. The CDR3 consists of 15 residues. Germline V CDR1 and CDR2: KGHSH, LQKENI. V was pared by 3 bases and J by 1 base, with 11 bases between. The chain's CDR3 is CASSPTTDGTDTQYF. The CDR3 coding sequence is TGTGCCAGCTCACCTACGACCGATGGCACAGATACGCAGTATTTT.

This clonotype was observed many times. The chain links TRBV20-1 to TRBJ1-5; D is ambiguous. The CDR3 runs 12 residues. Deletions cut 6 bases from V and 4 bases from J, with 10 bases between. Germline V lookup: CDR1 DFQATT, CDR2 SNEGSKA (reference sequence). CDR3 nucleotide sequence: TGCAGTGCGGGTGGGCTGAATCAGCCCCAGCATTTT. Its protein product is CSAGGLNQPQHF.

This clonotype was counted many times. The V and J genes are TRBV2 and TRBJ2-5, with 11 bases that match TRBD2. V shed 8 bases, J shed 5 bases, and the junction held 4 bases outside the gene matches. CDR1 is SNHLY, CDR2 FYNNEI, per germline. The CDR3 extends over 13 amino acids. The CDR3 sequence: CASLAGGMETQYF. The CDR3 DNA sequence: TGTGCCAGCCTAGCGGGAGGAATGGAGACCCAGTACTTC. The full variable domain, its missing parts supplied by reference TRBV2 and TRBJ2-5, is EPEVTQTPSHQVTQMGQEVILRCVPISNHLYFYWYRQILGQKVEFLVSFYNNEISEKSEIFDDQFSVERPDGSNFTLKIRSTKLEDSAMYFCASLAGGMETQYFGPGTRLLVL.

At least ten counts were recorded for this clonotype. The V gene is TRBV10-3, the J gene TRBJ2-5; D perhaps matches TRBD1 (5 bases). This CDR3 region has 14 residues. The V gene's germline CDR1 is ENHRY and CDR2 SYGVKD. V lost 4 bases and J lost 4, with 13 bases in between. In nucleotides, the CDR3 is TGTGCCATCAGTGGAAGGATGGGGCGAGAGACCCAGTACTTC. Protein sequence: CAISGRMGRETQYF.

This clonotype was observed a few times. The chain combines TRBV10-3 with TRBJ1-2; 9 positions match TRBD1. Germline V gives CDR1 ENHRY, CDR2 SYGVKD. The CDR3 runs to 14 residues. Trimming at V came to 10 bases and at J to 7 bases, leaving 13 bases not matched to a gene. CDR3 DNA sequence: TGTGCCACCTCAAGGACAGGGGTCATCGGTGGCTACACCTTC. Its protein product is CATSRTGVIGGYTF.

The chain has TRBV20-1 and TRBJ2-7, with 8 bases that match TRBD2. CDR1 and CDR2 from the germline V gene are DFQATT and SNEGSKA (reference sequence). The CDR3 sequence is 16 residues long. Trimming at V came to 4 bases and at J to 6 bases, leaving 17 bases not matched to a gene. The CDR3 loop reads CSATRPSGRGVFEQYF. The CDR3 nucleotides are TGCAGTGCTACCCGACCGAGCGGGAGAGGGGTTTTCGAGCAGTACTTC.

This clonotype occurred many times. The rearrangement joins TRBV6-1 to TRBJ2-5; possibly TRBD1 or TRBD2 for D (5 bases each). The CDR3 loop spans 14 amino acids. V was trimmed by 7 bases and J by 7 bases, leaving 19 bases between them. Germline loops: CDR1 MNHNS, CDR2 SASEGT. The DNA of the CDR3 is TGTGCCAGCACAGAACCGGGACCCCTAAGGACCCAGTACTTC. Its translation: CASTEPGPLRTQYF.

Many counts were recorded for this clonotype. The chain has TRBV12-3 or TRBV12-4 and TRBJ1-5; 7 bases match TRBD1. The CDR3 runs 14 residues. The trim removed 0 bases at V and 5 bases at J, leaving 1 base unmatched. CDR3 amino acids: CASSLAGGDQPQHF. The CDR3, as DNA: TGTGCCAGCAGTTTAGCAGGGGGCGATCAGCCCCAGCATTTT.

This clonotype was observed at least ten times. The chain is built from TRBV5-5 and TRBJ2-5, with D unresolved. V was clipped by 5 bases and J by 0 bases, with 5 bases between them. Looked up from germline, CDR1 is SGHKS and CDR2 is YYEKEE (reference sequence). The CDR3 runs to 12 residues. This CDR3 reads CASSRDQETQYF. DNA for the CDR3: TGTGCCAGCAGTCGGGACCAAGAGACCCAGTACTTC.

This chain connects TRBV7-8 to TRBJ2-7; a weak D match, TRBD1 (5 bases). The CDR3 covers 17 residues. The germline CDR1 and CDR2 sequences are SGHVS and FQNEAQ. V was cut by 1 base and J by 7 bases, with 23 bases left in between. The CDR3 sequence is CASSLELTSWGSEEQYF. CDR3 DNA: TGTGCCAGCAGCTTAGAGTTGACTTCTTGGGGCTCTGAGGAGCAGTACTTC.

This clonotype was counted at least ten times. The chain uses TRBV2 and TRBJ1-3; the D is unclear. V was clipped by 11 bases and J by 4 bases, with 15 bases between them. The CDR3 length is 13 residues. Per the germline V gene, CDR1 is SNHLY and CDR2 is FYNNEI. CDR3 bases: TGTGCCCTCAAACGGGGTGCAGGAAACACCATATATTTT. Its translation: CALKRGAGNTIYF.

The CDR3 DNA sequence: TGCGCCAGCAGCTTAGACGGGAGAGAGACCGGGGAGCTGTTTTTT. It yields the protein CASSLDGRETGELFF. The chain links TRBV5-1 to TRBJ2-2; TRBD2 is a possible D gene (6 bases). The CDR3 totals 15 residues. CDR1 and CDR2 from the germline V gene are SGHRS and YFSETQ. The germline V and J ends were trimmed by 2 bases and 5 bases, with 13 bases remaining between them.

V gene TRBV5-1 combines with J gene TRBJ2-5, with 11 bases fitting TRBD1. Germline values: CDR1 SGHRS, CDR2 YFSETQ. The V gene end was trimmed by 5 bases and the J gene end by 4 bases; junction bases not matched to a gene: 10. This CDR3 is 16 amino acids long. The DNA of the CDR3 is TGCGCCAGCAGTTCTACCGGGACAGGGGGTAGAGAGACCCAGTACTTC. It encodes CASSSTGTGGRETQYF.

In this sample, this clonotype turned up many times. The V call is TRBV5-4, the J call TRBJ2-7, with 9 positions matching TRBD1. Trimming removed 4 bases from V and 3 bases from J; junction bases left unmatched: 2. The CDR3 is made up of 13 amino acids. Germline CDR1 SGHNT, CDR2 YYREEE (reference sequence). The CDR3 region has the DNA TGTGCCAGCAGCCGGACAGGGGTCTACGAGCAGTACTTC. Its translation is CASSRTGVYEQYF.

This clonotype was recorded a few times. J is TRBJ2-1 and V is TRBV4-1; TRBD1 or TRBD2 may be the D gene (5 bases each). V gave up 1 base and J gave up 5 bases, with 21 bases separating them. The CDR3 runs to 18 residues. Germline CDR1 and CDR2: MGHRA and YSYEKL. The DNA of the CDR3 is TGCGCCAGCAGCCAAGGCGTTCTGTCTCGGATGGGGGACAATGAGCAGTTCTTC. Amino acids: CASSQGVLSRMGDNEQFF.